Below, 27 T cell receptor beta chains from the same sample are listed, as sequenced in a study of blood T cell repertoires in COVID-19. Measured with immunoSEQ multiplex PCR; TCRdb has only the in-frame clones, and not every one. The data hold about 150,000 clones, with about 87% observed a single time. Sequencing input: peripheral blood. Receptors were obtained from a human donor in a cohort sampled during active COVID-19.

The rearrangement joins TRBV7-6 to TRBJ2-2; D remains unclear. Germline V gives CDR1 SGHVS, CDR2 FNYEAQ. CDR3 size: 16 residues. V lost 1 base and J 4 bases, leaving 13 bases between the germline ends. The CDR3 bases are TGTGCCAGCAGCTTAGGGCTAGGAGAGTCCACCGGGGAGCTGTTTTTT. This gives the protein CASSLGLGESTGELFF. The variable domain in full, with the rest retrieved from reference TRBV7-6 and TRBJ2-2, is GAGVSQSPRYKVTKRGQDVALRCDPISGHVSLYWYRQALGQGPEFLTYFNYEAQQDKSGLPNDRFSAERPEGSISTLTIQRTEQRDSAMYRCASSLGLGESTGELFFGEGSRLTVL.

The V and J genes are TRBV4-3 and TRBJ2-3; possibly TRBD2 for D (5 bases). This CDR3 has 14 amino acids. CDR1 and CDR2 (germline): LGHNA, YSLEER. V was trimmed by 0 bases and J by 4 bases, leaving 8 bases between them. The CDR3 nucleotides are TGCGCCAGCAGCCAAGAGTACGGGGCAGATACGCAGTATTTT. It encodes CASSQEYGADTQYF.

The chain uses TRBV7-2 and TRBJ1-5, with unresolved D. CDR1 and CDR2 from the germline V gene are SGHTA and FQGNSA. The germline V and J ends were trimmed by 4 bases and 2 bases, with 12 bases remaining between them. The CDR3 covers 15 residues. The CDR3 nucleotides read TGTGCCAGCAGCTCCGCAGCGTTGGGCAATCAGCCCCAGCATTTT. This encodes CASSSAALGNQPQHF.

The chain is built from TRBV11-3 and TRBJ2-1; the D gene is possibly TRBD1 (5 bases). The CDR3 consists of 13 residues. Deletions cut 1 base from V and 12 bases from J, with 13 bases between. Germline V gene lookup returns CDR1 SGHNT and CDR2 YENEEA. Here the CDR3 DNA reads TGTGCCAGCAGCTTAGTATCCAGGGCAGGGCAGTTCTTC. The encoded protein is CASSLVSRAGQFF.

V is TRBV3-1 (or the pseudogene TRBV3-2) and J is TRBJ2-5; TRBD2 might be the D (5 bases). The CDR3 is 15 residues long. V was cut by 0 bases and J by 1 base, with 9 bases left in between. The germline gives CDR1 LGHDT, CDR2 YNNKEL (reference sequence). The CDR3 loop is CASSQERRAQETQYF. In nucleotides, the CDR3 is TGTGCCAGCAGCCAAGAAAGGCGGGCCCAAGAGACCCAGTACTTC.

This chain connects TRBV5-5 to TRBJ1-1; weak D call: TRBD1 (6 bases). CDR3 length: 13 residues. V was shortened by 2 bases and J by 6 bases, with 11 bases between the two germline ends. Germline-derived CDR1 and CDR2 are SGHKS and YYEKEE (reference sequence). CDR3 in DNA: TGTGCCAGCAGCTTTACAGGGTCCGCTGAAGCTTTCTTT. This translates into CASSFTGSAEAFF.

J is TRBJ1-1 and V is TRBV5-1, with 8 bases lining up with TRBD1. CDR3 length: 16 amino acids. V lost 0 bases, J lost 11 bases, and 15 bases stayed unmatched. Germline V lookup: CDR1 SGHRS, CDR2 YFSETQ. The CDR3 region has the DNA TGCGCCAGCAGCTTGGCCATCGGGCAGGGGGCGCGTGAGGCTTTCTTT. It is translated as CASSLAIGQGAREAFF.

This clone occurred a few times. The V call is TRBV5-6, the J call TRBJ1-4, with D unresolved. V was pared by 4 bases and J by 8 bases, with 15 bases between. CDR3 length: 14 amino acids. The germline CDR1 and CDR2 sequences are SGHDT and YYEEEE. The CDR3 protein is CASSPGPREEKLFF. Written as DNA, the CDR3 is TGTGCCAGCAGCCCCGGGCCACGGGAGGAAAAACTGTTTTTT.

The genes are TRBV6-6 and TRBJ1-2, with a tentative D call TRBD1 (5 bases). V was cut by 5 bases and J by 4 bases, with 11 bases left in between. The germline V gene has CDR1 MNHNY and CDR2 SVGAGI (reference sequence). This CDR3 region has 13 residues. CDR3 region: CASSVDRGYGYTF. The CDR3 DNA is TGTGCCAGCAGTGTCGACAGAGGCTATGGCTACACCTTC.

The chain couples TRBV19 to TRBJ1-1, with 8 bases matching TRBD1. Looked up from germline, CDR1 is LNHDA and CDR2 is SQIVND (reference sequence). J was trimmed by 0 bases and V by 8 bases; bases with no gene match: 2. The CDR3 length is 13 residues. The CDR3 nucleotides read TGTGCCAGTGGACAGGGCCTGAACACTGAAGCTTTCTTT. Protein product: CASGQGLNTEAFF.

This rearrangement joins TRBV6-4 to TRBJ1-6, with D unclear. The V end was cut by 7 bases, the J end by 7 bases, with 14 bases between. Germline V gives CDR1 MRHNA, CDR2 SNTAGT. The CDR3 covers 14 residues. The DNA of the CDR3 is TGTGCCAGCACCCACGACCCGGGGAATTCACCCCTCCACTTT. Residues: CASTHDPGNSPLHF.

This clone was seen more than once but under ten times. This rearrangement joins TRBV5-5 to TRBJ2-3, with D unresolved. Trimming shortened V by 0 bases and J by 2 bases, and 10 bases separated the two germline ends. The CDR3 consists of 15 residues. Germline V gives CDR1 SGHKS, CDR2 YYEKEE (reference sequence). CDR3 sequence: CASSLVTGDTDTQYF. As DNA, the CDR3 is TGTGCCAGCAGCTTGGTCACCGGAGACACAGATACGCAGTATTTT.

The chain combines TRBV7-9 with TRBJ2-1, with 12 bases matching TRBD2. The CDR3 covers 15 residues. The V gene's germline CDR1 is SEHNR and CDR2 FQNEAQ (reference sequence). V trimming: 4 bases; J trimming: 7 bases; junction bases outside the gene matches: 5. In nucleotides, the CDR3 is TGTGCCAGCAGCTGGACTAGCGGGGCTCAAAATGAGCAGTTCTTC. Protein product: CASSWTSGAQNEQFF.

The chain is built from TRBV16 and TRBJ2-7; 7 bases agree with TRBD1. J gave up 10 bases and V 2 bases, and 8 bases lay outside the gene matches. The CDR3 loop spans 13 amino acids. The germline gives CDR1 KGHSY, CDR2 FQNENV. This chain's CDR3 is CASSQGTVPRQYF. DNA of the CDR3: TGTGCCAGCAGCCAAGGGACAGTCCCGAGACAGTACTTC.

V gene TRBV24-1 combines with J gene TRBJ1-5, with a weak D call TRBD1 (5 bases). This CDR3 spans 14 amino acids. Trimming left V 10 bases short and J 3 bases short, with 15 bases between. Germline CDR1 KGHDR, CDR2 SFDVKD. The CDR3 loop is CATGEGGFNQPQHF. The DNA for the CDR3 is TGTGCCACGGGGGAGGGCGGATTCAATCAGCCCCAGCATTTT.

The chain's CDR3 is CASSFGTANYGYTF. CDR3 in DNA: TGTGCCAGCAGCTTTGGGACAGCGAACTATGGCTACACCTTC. The rearrangement links TRBV3-1 (or the pseudogene TRBV3-2) to TRBJ1-2, with TRBD1 matching over 7 bases. V was clipped by 5 bases and J by 2 bases; unmatched bases: 5. This CDR3 has 14 residues. CDR1 and CDR2 (germline): LGHDT, YNNKEL (reference sequence).

The genes are TRBV5-6 and TRBJ2-6; D may be TRBD1 (5 bases). Trimming stripped 4 bases from V and 4 bases from J, with 21 bases between. This CDR3 is built from 18 residues. The germline gives CDR1 SGHDT, CDR2 YYEEEE. CDR3 in amino acids: CASSGWGIGSSGANVLTF. CDR3 coding DNA: TGTGCCAGCAGCGGGTGGGGCATTGGTTCCTCCGGGGCCAACGTCCTGACTTTC.

With regard to this clone: Other DNA sequences in the same sample also yield this CDR3. The chain couples TRBV7-2 to TRBJ2-2; 8 bases match TRBD1. This CDR3 has 15 residues. V gave up 5 bases and J gave up 4 bases; unmatched junction bases: 6. The germline CDR1 and CDR2 sequences are SGHTA and FQGNSA. The CDR3 DNA is TGTGCCAGCAGCACTGGACAGGGAGGCACCGGGGAGCTGTTTTTT. Its protein product is CASSTGQGGTGELFF.

The chain uses TRBV20-1 and TRBJ2-3; no clear D gene. Trimming left V 6 bases short and J 4 bases short, with 8 bases between. The CDR3 runs 11 residues. Germline V CDR1 and CDR2: DFQATT, SNEGSKA (reference sequence). The CDR3, as DNA: TGCAGTGCAATTTTCGCAGATACGCAGTATTTT. This translates into CSAIFADTQYF.

For this clone: The junction departs from the called germline gene at one end, perhaps through a read error. The chain recombines TRBV30 with TRBJ1-1, with D uncertain. The CDR3 extends over 13 amino acids. Germline CDR1 reads GTSNPN; CDR2 reads SVGIG (reference sequence). CDR3 residues: CAWVDTFNTEAFF. For the CDR3, the DNA is TGTGCCTGGGTTGACACCTTCAACACCGAAGCTTTCTTT.

The V gene is TRBV7-8, the J gene TRBJ2-1; 12 bases fit TRBD2. Looked up from germline, CDR1 is SGHVS and CDR2 is FQNEAQ. CDR3 length equals 18 residues. Trimming removed 1 base from V and 9 bases from J; junction bases left unmatched: 13. This chain's CDR3 is CASSLGRFLAGGPGEQFF. The CDR3 nucleotides are TGTGCCAGCAGCTTAGGTAGATTTCTAGCGGGGGGGCCGGGTGAGCAGTTCTTC.

The chain links TRBV7-2 to TRBJ1-2; 7 bases match TRBD1. This CDR3 contains 13 residues. Germline-derived CDR1 and CDR2 are SGHTA and FQGNSA. The junction had 2 bases not matched to a gene; V was cut back by 3 bases and J by 4 bases. CDR3 sequence (DNA): TGTGCCAGCAGCTTGACAGGGCCCTATGGCTACACCTTC. It yields the protein CASSLTGPYGYTF. The full variable domain, rest sourced from reference TRBV7-2 and TRBJ1-2, is GAGVSQSPSNKVTEKGKDVELRCDPISGHTALYWYRQSLGQGLEFLIYFQGNSAPDKSGLPSDRFSAERTGGSVSTLTIQRTQQEDSAVYLCASSLTGPYGYTFGSGTRLTVV.

The table lists this clone with a few counts. The chain joins TRBV30 to TRBJ2-4; maybe TRBD1 (6 bases). Germline V gene lookup returns CDR1 GTSNPN and CDR2 SVGIG (reference sequence). The CDR3 runs to 13 residues. The V end was cut by 1 base, the J end by 4 bases, with 8 bases between. The DNA for the CDR3 is TGTGCCTGGAGTGCCCAGGGGAAAAACATTCAGTACTTC. Protein: CAWSAQGKNIQYF.

The gene calls are TRBV6-2 or TRBV6-3 and TRBJ2-7; the D is unclear. Germline V gives CDR1 MNHEY, CDR2 SVGEGT. The germline V and J ends were trimmed by 6 bases and 0 bases, with 9 bases remaining between them. This CDR3 has 13 residues. The CDR3 DNA follows: TGTGCCAGCAGCCGGGCGAGCTCCTACGAGCAGTACTTC. This sequence encodes CASSRASSYEQYF.

The CDR3 is CSVDSQGVNEQFF. For the CDR3, the DNA is TGCAGCGTTGATAGTCAGGGGGTAAATGAGCAGTTCTTC. The V call is TRBV29-1, the J call TRBJ2-1; 7 bases agree with TRBD1. V was pared by 3 bases and J by 7 bases, with 6 bases of the junction left unmatched. The CDR3 runs 13 residues. Germline V gives CDR1 SQVTM, CDR2 ANQGSEA.

J is TRBJ2-1 and V is TRBV6-2 or TRBV6-3; TRBD2 matches 12 bases. Unmatched junction bases numbered 11, after V lost 5 bases and J lost 9 bases. CDR1 and CDR2 from the germline V gene are MNHEY and SVGEGT. The CDR3 runs to 16 residues. The CDR3 bases are TGTGCCAGCAGTACCCGGACTAGCGGGATAAGGGTTGAGCAGTTCTTC. Its translation: CASSTRTSGIRVEQFF.

This chain connects TRBV5-4 to TRBJ1-2, with D possibly TRBD1 on 5 matching bases. V lost 4 bases to trimming and J lost 5 bases, with 15 bases between them. This CDR3 has 14 residues. Per germline, CDR1 SGHNT and CDR2 YYREEE (reference sequence). The CDR3 DNA sequence: TGTGCCAGCAGCCCTGGCAGGGATCGGTATGGCTACACCTTC. This gives the protein CASSPGRDRYGYTF. The full variable domain, its missing parts supplied by reference TRBV5-4 and TRBJ1-2, is ETGVTQSPTHLIKTRGQQVTLRCSSQSGHNTVSWYQQALGQGPQFIFQYYREEENGRGNFPPRFSGLQFPNYSSELNVNALELDDSALYLCASSPGRDRYGYTFGSGTRLTVV.